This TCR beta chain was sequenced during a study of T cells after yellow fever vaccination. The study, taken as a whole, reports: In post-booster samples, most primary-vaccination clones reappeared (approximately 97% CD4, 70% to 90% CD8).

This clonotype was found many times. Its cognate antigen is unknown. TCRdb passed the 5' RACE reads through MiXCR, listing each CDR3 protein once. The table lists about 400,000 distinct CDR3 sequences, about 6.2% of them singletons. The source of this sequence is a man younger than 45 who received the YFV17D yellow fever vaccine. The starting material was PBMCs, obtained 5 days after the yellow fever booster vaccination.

In nucleotides, the CDR3 is TGTGCCAGCAGTGCGACTAGCGGATACACAGATACGCAGTATTTT. This encodes CASSATSGYTDTQYF. The V and J genes are TRBV12-3 or TRBV12-4 and TRBJ2-3, with 9 bases lining up with TRBD2. The CDR3 sequence is 15 residues long. V lost 5 bases, J lost 2 bases, and 5 bases stayed unmatched.